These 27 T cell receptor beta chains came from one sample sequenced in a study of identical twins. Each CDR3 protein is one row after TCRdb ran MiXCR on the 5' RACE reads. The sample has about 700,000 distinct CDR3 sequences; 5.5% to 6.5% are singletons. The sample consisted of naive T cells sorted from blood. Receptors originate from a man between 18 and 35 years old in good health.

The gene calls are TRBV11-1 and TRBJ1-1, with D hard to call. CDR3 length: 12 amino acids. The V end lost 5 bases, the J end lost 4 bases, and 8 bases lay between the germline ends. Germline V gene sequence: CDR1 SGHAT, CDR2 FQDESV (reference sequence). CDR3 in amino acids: CASSPSLTEAFF. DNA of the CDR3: TGTGCCAGCAGCCCTAGCCTCACTGAAGCTTTCTTT.

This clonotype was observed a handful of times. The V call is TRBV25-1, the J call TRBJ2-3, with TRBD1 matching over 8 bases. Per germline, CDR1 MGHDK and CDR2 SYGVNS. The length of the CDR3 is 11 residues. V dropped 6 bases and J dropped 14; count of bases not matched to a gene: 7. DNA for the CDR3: TGTGCCAGCAGCCCGGGACAGGACTCGTATTTT. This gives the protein CASSPGQDSYF.

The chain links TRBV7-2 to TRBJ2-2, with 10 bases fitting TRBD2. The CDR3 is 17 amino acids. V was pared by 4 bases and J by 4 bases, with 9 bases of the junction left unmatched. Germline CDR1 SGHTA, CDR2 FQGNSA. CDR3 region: CASSSVSGRGPTGELFF. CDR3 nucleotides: TGTGCCAGCAGCTCCGTAAGCGGGAGGGGACCCACCGGGGAGCTGTTTTTT.

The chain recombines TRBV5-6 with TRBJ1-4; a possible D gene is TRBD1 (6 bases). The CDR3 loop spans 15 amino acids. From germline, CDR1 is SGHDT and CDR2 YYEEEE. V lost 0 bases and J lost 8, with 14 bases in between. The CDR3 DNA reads TGTGCCAGCAGCTTGGCGGGGGCGTCGGTCGAAAAACTGTTTTTT. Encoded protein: CASSLAGASVEKLFF.

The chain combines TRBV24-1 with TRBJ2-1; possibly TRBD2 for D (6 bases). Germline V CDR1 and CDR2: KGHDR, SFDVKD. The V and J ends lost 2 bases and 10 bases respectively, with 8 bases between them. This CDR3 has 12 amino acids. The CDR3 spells CATSDSLAEQFF. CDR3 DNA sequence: TGTGCCACCAGTGATTCGCTAGCGGAGCAGTTCTTC.

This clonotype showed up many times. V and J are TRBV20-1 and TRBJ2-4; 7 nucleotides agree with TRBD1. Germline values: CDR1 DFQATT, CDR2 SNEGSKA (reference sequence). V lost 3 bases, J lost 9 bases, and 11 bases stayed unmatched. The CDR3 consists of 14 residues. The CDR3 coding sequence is TGCAGTGCTAGCGCCTTGACAGGGATGGCCATTCAGTACTTC. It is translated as CSASALTGMAIQYF.

Here the CDR3 DNA reads TGTGCCAGCAGTTTAGGGGGGCCAGACGAGCAGTACTTC. Residues: CASSLGGPDEQYF. This chain links TRBV12-3 or TRBV12-4 with TRBJ2-7, with D maybe TRBD1 (6 bases). This CDR3 is built from 13 residues. The V and J ends lost 1 base and 5 bases respectively, with 9 bases between them.

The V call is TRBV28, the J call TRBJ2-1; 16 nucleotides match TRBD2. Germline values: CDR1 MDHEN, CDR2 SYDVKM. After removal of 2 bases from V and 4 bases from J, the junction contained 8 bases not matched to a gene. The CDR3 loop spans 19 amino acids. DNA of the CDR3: TGTGCCAGCAGTTTACTCGGGACTAGCGGGAGGGCGAAGTACAATGAGCAGTTCTTC. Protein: CASSLLGTSGRAKYNEQFF.

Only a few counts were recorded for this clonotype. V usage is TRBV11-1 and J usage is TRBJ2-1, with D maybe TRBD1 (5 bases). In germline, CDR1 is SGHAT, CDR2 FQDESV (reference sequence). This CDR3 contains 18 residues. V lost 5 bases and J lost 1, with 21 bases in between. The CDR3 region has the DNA TGTGCCAGCAGCCCAGAGGCCGGTGGGCAGGGTTCCTACAATGAGCAGTTCTTC. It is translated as CASSPEAGGQGSYNEQFF.

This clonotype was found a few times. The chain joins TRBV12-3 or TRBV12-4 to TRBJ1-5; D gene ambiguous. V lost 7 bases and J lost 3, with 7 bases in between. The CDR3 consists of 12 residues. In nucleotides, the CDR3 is TGTGCCAGCACCAGTAACAATCAGCCCCAGCATTTT. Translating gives CASTSNNQPQHF.

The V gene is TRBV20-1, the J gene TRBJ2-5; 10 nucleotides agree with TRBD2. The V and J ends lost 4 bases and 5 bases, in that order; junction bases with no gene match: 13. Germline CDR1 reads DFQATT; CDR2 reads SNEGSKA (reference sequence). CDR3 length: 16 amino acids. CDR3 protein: CSANPKREGRAETQYF. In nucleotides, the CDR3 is TGCAGTGCTAACCCTAAGCGGGAGGGCCGTGCGGAGACCCAGTACTTC.

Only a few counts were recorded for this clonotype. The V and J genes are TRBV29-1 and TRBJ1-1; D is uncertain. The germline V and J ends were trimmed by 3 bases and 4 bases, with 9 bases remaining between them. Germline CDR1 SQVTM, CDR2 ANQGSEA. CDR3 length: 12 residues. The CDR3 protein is CSVDRELTEAFF. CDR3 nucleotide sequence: TGCAGCGTTGACCGGGAGCTCACTGAAGCTTTCTTT.

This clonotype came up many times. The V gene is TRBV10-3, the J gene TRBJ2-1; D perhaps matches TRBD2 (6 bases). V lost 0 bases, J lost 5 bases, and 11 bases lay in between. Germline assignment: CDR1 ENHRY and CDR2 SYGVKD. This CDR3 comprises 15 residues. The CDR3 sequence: CAISESVGGHNEQFF. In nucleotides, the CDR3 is TGTGCCATCAGTGAGTCGGTGGGAGGCCACAATGAGCAGTTCTTC.

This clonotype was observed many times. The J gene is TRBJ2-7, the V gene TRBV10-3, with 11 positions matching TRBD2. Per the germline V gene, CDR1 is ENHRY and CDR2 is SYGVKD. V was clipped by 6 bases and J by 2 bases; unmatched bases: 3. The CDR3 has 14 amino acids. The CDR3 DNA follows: TGTGCCATCAGCAATAGCGGGAGGGCCTACGAGCAGTACTTC. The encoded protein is CAISNSGRAYEQYF.

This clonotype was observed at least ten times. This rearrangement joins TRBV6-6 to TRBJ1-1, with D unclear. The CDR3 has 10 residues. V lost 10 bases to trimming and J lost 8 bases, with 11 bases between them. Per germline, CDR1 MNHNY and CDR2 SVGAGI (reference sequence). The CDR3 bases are TGTGCCACCCGTGATCGGGAAGCTTTCTTT. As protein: CATRDREAFF.

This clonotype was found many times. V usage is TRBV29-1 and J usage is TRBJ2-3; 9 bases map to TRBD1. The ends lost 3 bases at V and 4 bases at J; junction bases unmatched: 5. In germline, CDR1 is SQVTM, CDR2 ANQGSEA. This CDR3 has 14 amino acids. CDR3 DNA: TGCAGCGTTGACGACAGGGGGTCGTCAGATACGCAGTATTTT. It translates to CSVDDRGSSDTQYF.

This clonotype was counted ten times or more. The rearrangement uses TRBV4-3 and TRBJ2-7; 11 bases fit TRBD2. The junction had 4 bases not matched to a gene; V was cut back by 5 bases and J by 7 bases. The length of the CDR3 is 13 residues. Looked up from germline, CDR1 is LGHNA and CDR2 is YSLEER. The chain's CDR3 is CASSRRLAGEQYF. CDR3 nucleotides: TGCGCCAGCAGCAGAAGACTAGCGGGGGAGCAGTACTTC.

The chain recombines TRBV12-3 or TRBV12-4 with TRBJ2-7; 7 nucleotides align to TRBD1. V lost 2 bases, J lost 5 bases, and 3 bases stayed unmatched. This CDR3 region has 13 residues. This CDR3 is CASSLRQGDEQYF. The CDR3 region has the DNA TGTGCCAGCAGTTTAAGGCAGGGGGACGAGCAGTACTTC.

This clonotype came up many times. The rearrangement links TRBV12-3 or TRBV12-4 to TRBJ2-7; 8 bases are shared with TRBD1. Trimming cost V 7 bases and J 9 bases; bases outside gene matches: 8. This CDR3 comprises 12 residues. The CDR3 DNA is TGTGCCAGCAATCATAACGGACAGGGGCAGTACTTC. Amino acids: CASNHNGQGQYF.

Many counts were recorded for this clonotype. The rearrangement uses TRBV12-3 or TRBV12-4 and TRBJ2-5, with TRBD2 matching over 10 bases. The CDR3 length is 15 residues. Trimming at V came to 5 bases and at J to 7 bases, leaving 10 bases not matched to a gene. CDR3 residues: CASSLEREGRGTQYF. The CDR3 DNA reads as TGTGCCAGCAGTCTTGAGCGGGAGGGCCGGGGGACCCAGTACTTC.

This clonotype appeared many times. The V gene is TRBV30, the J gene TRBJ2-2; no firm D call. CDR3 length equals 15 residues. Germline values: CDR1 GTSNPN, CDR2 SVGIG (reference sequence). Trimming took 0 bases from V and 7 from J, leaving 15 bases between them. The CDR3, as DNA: TGTGCCTGGAGTGTACCCTGGGATCCTAGCGGGGAGCTGTTTTTT. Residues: CAWSVPWDPSGELFF.

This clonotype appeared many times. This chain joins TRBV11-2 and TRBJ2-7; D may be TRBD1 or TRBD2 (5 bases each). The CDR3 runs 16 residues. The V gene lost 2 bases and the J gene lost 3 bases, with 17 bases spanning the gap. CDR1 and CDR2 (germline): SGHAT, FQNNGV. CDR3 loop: CASSLYGDERDYEQYF. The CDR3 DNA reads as TGTGCCAGCAGCTTATACGGGGACGAGCGAGACTACGAGCAGTACTTC.

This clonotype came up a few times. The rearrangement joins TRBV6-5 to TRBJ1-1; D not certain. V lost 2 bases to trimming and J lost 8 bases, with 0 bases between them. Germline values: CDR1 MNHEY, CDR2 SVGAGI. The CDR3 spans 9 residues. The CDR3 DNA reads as TGTGCCAGCAGTTACGAAGCTTTCTTT. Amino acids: CASSYEAFF.

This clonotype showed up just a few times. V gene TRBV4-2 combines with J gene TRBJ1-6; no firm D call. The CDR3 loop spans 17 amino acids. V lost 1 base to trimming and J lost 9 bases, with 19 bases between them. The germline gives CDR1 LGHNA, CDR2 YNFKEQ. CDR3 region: CASSQVDGRARSSPLHF. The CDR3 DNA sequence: TGTGCCAGCAGCCAAGTCGACGGAAGAGCTCGAAGTTCACCCCTCCACTTT.

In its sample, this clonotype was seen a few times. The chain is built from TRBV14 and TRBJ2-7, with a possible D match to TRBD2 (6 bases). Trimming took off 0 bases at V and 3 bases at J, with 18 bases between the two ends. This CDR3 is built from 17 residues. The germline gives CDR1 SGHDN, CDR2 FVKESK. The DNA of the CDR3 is TGTGCCAGCAGCCAAGATCCAAGAGCGGGCCTAGACTACGAGCAGTACTTC. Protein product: CASSQDPRAGLDYEQYF. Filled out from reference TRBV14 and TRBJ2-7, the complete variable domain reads EAGVTQFPSHSVIEKGQTVTLRCDPISGHDNLYWYRRVMGKEIKFLLHFVKESKQDESGMPNNRFLAERTGGTYSTLKVQPAELEDSGVYFCASSQDPRAGLDYEQYFGPGTRLTVT.

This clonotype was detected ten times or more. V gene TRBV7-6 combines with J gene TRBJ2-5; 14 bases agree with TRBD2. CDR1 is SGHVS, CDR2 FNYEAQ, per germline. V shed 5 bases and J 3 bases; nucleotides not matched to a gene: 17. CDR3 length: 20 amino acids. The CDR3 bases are TGTGCCAGCAGCCCCCTCAGTGGCGGGGGGACTAGCGGGAGTAAAGAGACCCAGTACTTC. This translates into CASSPLSGGGTSGSKETQYF.

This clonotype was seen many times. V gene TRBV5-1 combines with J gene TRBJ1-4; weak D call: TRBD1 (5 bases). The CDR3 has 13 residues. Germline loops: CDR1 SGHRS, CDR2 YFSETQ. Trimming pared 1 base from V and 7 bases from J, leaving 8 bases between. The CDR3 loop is CASSLYGTEKLFF. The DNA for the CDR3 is TGCGCCAGCAGCTTGTACGGGACTGAAAAACTGTTTTTT.